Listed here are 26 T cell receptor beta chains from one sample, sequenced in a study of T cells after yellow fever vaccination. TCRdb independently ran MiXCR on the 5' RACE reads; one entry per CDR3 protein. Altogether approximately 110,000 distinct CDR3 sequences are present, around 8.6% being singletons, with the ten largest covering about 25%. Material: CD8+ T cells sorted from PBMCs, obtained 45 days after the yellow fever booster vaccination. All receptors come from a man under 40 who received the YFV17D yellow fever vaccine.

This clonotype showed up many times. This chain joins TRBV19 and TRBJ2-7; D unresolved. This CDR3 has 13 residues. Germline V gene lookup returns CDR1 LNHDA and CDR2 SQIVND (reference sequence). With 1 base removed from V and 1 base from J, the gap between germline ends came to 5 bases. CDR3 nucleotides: TGTGCCAGTAGTATAGGAGGATCCTACGAGCAGTACTTC. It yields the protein CASSIGGSYEQYF.

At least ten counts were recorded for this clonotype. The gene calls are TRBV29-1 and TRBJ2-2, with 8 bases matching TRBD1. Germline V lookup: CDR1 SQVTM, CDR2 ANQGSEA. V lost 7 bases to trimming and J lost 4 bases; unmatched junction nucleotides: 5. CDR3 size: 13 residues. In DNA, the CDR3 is TGCAGCGCCAGACAGGGGTCCACCGGGGAGCTGTTTTTT. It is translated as CSARQGSTGELFF.

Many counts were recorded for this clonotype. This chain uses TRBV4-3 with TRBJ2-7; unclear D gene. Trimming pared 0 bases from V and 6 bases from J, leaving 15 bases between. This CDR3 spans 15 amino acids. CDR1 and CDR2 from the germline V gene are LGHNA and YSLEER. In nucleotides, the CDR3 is TGCGCCAGCAGCCAAGATTCCCTGATCGGTTCCGAGCAGTACTTC. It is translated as CASSQDSLIGSEQYF.

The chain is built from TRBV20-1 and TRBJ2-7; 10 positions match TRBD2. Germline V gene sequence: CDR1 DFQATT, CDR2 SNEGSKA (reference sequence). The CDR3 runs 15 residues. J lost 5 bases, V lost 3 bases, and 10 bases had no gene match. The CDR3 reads CSASLTSGWADEQYF. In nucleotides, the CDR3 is TGCAGTGCTAGCCTGACTAGCGGGTGGGCCGACGAGCAGTACTTC.

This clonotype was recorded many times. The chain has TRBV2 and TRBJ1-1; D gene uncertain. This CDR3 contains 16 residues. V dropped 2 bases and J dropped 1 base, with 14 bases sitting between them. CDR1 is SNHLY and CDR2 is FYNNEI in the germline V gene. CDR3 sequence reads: CASSENLGLRNTEAFF. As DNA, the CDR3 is TGTGCCAGCAGTGAAAATTTAGGGTTGCGGAACACTGAAGCTTTCTTT.

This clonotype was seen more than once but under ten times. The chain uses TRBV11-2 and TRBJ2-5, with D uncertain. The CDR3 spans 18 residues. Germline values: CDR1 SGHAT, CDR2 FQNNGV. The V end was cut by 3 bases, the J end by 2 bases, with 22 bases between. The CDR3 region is CASSFPLGGRQMQETQYF. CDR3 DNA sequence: TGTGCCAGCAGCTTCCCTTTAGGCGGACGCCAAATGCAAGAGACCCAGTACTTC.

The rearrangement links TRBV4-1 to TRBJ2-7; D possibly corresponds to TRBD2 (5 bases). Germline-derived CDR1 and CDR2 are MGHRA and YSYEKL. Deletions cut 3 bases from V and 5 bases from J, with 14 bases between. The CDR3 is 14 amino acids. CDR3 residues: CASSQGPGSNEQYF. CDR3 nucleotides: TGCGCCAGCAGCCAGGGCCCGGGGTCGAACGAGCAGTACTTC.

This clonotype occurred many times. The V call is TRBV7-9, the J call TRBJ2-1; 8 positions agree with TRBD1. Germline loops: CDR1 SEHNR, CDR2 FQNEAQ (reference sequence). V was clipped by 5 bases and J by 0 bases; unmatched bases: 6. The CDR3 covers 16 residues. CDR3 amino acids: CASSNRGASSYNEQFF. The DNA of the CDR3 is TGTGCCAGCAGCAACAGGGGGGCGAGCTCCTACAATGAGCAGTTCTTC.

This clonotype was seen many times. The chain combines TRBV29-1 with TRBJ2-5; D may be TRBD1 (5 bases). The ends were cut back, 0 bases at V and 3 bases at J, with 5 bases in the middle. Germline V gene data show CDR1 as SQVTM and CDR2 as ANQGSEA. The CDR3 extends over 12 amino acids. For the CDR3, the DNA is TGCAGCGTTGAAGAGACAGAAGAGACCCAGTACTTC. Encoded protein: CSVEETEETQYF. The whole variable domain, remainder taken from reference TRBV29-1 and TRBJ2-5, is SAVISQKPSRDICQRGTSLTIQCQVDSQVTMMFWYRQQPGQSLTLIATANQGSEATYESGFVIDKFPISRPNLTFSTLTVSNMSPEDSSIYLCSVEETEETQYFGPGTRLLVL.

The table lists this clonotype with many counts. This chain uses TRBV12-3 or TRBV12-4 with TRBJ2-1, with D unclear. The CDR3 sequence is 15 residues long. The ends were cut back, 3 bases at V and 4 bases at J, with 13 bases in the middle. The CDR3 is CASSFSEDEYNEQFF. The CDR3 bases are TGTGCCAGCAGTTTCTCCGAGGACGAATACAATGAGCAGTTCTTC.

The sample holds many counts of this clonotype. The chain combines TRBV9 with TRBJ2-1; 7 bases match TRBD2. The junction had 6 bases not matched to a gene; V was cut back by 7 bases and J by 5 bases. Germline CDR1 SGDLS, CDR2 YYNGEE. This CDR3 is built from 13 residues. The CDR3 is CASGRAGDNEQFF. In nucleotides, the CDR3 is TGTGCCAGCGGGAGGGCCGGGGACAATGAGCAGTTCTTC.

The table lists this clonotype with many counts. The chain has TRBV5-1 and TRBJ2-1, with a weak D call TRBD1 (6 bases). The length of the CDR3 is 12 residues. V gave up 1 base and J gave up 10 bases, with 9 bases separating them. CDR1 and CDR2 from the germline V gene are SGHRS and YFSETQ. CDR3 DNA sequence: TGCGCCAGCAGCTTGCAGGGGCAGGAGCAGTTCTTC. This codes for CASSLQGQEQFF.

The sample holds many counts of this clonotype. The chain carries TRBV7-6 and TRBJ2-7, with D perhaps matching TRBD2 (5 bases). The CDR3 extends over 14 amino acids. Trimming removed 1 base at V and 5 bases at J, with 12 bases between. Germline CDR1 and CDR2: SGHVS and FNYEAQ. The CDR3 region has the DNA TGTGCCAGCAGCTTAGTGGGCGGACTCGACGAGCAGTACTTC. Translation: CASSLVGGLDEQYF.

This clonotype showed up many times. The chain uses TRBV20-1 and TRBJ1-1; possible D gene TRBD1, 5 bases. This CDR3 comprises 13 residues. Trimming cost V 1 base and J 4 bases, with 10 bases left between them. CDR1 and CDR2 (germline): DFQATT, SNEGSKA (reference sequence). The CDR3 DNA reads TGCAGTGCTAGAGGGGGGGGGATCACTGAAGCTTTCTTT. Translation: CSARGGGITEAFF.

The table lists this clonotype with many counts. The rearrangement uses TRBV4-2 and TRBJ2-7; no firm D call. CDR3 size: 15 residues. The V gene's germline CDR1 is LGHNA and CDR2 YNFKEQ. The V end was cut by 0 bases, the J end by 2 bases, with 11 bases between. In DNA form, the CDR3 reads TGTGCCAGCAGCCAAGACCCGGACGCACCCTACGAGCAGTACTTC. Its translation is CASSQDPDAPYEQYF.

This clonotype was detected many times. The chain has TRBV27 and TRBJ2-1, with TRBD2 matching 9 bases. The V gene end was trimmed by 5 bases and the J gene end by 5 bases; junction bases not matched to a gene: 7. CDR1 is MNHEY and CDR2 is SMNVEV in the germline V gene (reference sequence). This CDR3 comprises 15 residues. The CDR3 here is CASSRGGGAHNEQFF. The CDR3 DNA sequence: TGTGCCAGCAGTCGCGGGGGGGGAGCACACAATGAGCAGTTCTTC.

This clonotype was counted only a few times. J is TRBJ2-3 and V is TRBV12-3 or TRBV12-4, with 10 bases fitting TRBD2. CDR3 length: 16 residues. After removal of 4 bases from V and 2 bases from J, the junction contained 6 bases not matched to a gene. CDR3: CASSSVSGRNTDTQYF. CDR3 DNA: TGTGCCAGCAGTTCGGTTAGCGGGAGGAACACAGATACGCAGTATTTT.

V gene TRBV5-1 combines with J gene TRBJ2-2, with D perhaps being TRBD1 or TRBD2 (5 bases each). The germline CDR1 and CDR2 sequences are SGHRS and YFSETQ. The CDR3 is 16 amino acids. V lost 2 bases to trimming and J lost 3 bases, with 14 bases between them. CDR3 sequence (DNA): TGCGCCAGCAGCTTTTCTGGGGCGCGGGACACCGGGGAGCTGTTTTTT. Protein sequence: CASSFSGARDTGELFF.

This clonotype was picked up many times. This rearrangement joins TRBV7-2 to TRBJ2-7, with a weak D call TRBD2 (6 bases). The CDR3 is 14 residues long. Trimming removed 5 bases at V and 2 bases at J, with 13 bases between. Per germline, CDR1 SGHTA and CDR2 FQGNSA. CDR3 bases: TGTGCCAGCAGCCCTTCGGCGGGAACCTACGAGCAGTACTTC. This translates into CASSPSAGTYEQYF.

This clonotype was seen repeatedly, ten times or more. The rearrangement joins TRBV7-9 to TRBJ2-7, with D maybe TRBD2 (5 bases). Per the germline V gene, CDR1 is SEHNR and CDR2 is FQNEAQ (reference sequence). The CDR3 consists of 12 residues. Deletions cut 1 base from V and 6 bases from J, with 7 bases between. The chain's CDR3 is CASSLGGREQYF. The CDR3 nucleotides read TGTGCCAGCAGCTTAGGAGGGCGCGAGCAGTACTTC. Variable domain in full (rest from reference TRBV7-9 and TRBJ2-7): DTGVSQNPRHKITKRGQNVTFRCDPISEHNRLYWYRQTLGQGPEFLTYFQNEAQLEKSRLLSDRFSAERPKGSFSTLEIQRTEQGDSAMYLCASSLGGREQYFGPGTRLTVT.

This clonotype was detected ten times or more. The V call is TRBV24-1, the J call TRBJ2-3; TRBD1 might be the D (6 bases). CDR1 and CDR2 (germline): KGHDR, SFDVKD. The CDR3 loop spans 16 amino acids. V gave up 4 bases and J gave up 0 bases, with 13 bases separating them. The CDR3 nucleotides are TGTGCCACCAGTGACCTCCCGAGGGGGAGCACAGATACGCAGTATTTT. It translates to CATSDLPRGSTDTQYF.

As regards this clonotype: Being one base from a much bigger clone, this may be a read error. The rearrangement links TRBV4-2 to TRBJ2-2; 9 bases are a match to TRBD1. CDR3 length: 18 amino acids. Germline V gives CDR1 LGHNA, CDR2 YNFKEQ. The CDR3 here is CASSPLPRGQGYTGEPFF. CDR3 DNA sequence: TGTGCCAGCAGCCCCCTCCCCCGGGGACAGGGATACACCGGGGAGCCGTTTTTT.

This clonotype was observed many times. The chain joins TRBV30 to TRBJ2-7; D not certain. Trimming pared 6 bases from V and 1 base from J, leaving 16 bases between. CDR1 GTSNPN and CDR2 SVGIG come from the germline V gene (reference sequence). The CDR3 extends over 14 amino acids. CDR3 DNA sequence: TGTGCCTGCACACAAGGTGGTGGATCCTACGAGCAGTACTTC. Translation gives CACTQGGGSYEQYF.

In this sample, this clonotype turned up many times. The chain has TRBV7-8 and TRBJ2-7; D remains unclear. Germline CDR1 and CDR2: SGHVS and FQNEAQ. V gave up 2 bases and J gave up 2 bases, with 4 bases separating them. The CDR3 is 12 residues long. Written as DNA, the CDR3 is TGTGCCAGCAGCTTAAAAGCCTACGAGCAGTACTTC. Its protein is CASSLKAYEQYF.

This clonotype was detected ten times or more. CDR3 nucleotides: TGTGCCAGCAGCTTGAAGGGCACTTACTACGAGCAGTACTTC. It encodes CASSLKGTYYEQYF. This chain uses TRBV5-6 with TRBJ2-7; D uncertain. The germline gives CDR1 SGHDT, CDR2 YYEEEE. The CDR3 covers 14 residues. V gave up 1 base and J gave up 3 bases, with 11 bases separating them.

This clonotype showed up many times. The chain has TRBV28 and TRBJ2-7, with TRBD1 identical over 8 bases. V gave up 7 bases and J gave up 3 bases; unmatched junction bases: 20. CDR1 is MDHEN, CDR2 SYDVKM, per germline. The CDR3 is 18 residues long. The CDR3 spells CASNIESIEGTGGYEQYF. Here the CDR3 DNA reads TGTGCCAGCAATATTGAAAGTATCGAAGGAACAGGGGGCTACGAGCAGTACTTC.